The T cell receptor (beta chain) under discussion was sequenced for a study of OX40 agonist ivuxolimab in advanced cancers. Study in general: The study treated patients with ivuxolimab, an agonistic anti-OX40 (CD134) antibody. With a range of roughly 23 to 79, age averaged approximately 64 years, and around 80% were male. Therapy given before enrollment (anti-PD-1, anti-PD-L1 or anti-CTLA-4) was allowed, and around 41% had some. General study results and limits: Among T cells, CD8+ cells averaged more expanded clones than CD4+ cells.

Trimming took 4 bases from V and 1 from J, leaving 7 bases between them. Per germline, CDR1 SGHTA and CDR2 FQGTGA. The CDR3 runs to 13 residues. The method was immunoSEQ multiplex PCR; TCRdb's version includes in-frame clones alone and lacks a portion of them. Of around 78,000 clones in the sample, roughly nine tenths were seen once. For this clone: Its antigen remains unidentified.

The chain recombines TRBV7-3 with TRBJ1-1; no clear D gene. The sequence derives from an adult with an advanced solid tumor such as melanoma, head and neck, liver or kidney cancer. The source material was CD4+ or CD8+ T cells sorted from blood, sampled in a trial of the OX40 agonist ivuxolimab. CDR3 DNA sequence: TGTGCCAGCAGCTACACAGAGAACACTGAAGCTTTCTTT. It specifies CASSYTENTEAFF.